A few counts support the clone carrying this T cell receptor (beta chain). The length of the CDR3 is 13 residues. CDR1 SGHAT and CDR2 FQNNGV come from the germline V gene. V was shortened by 5 bases and J by 7 bases, with 13 bases between the two germline ends. Per the original methods: It was from reference gene primer amplification that nucleated cell counts were estimated. Assay: immunoSEQ multiplex PCR; the TCRdb copy retains only in-frame clones and omits some. V and J calls and clone size follow that table, whereas D and trimming were derived from the DNA. This table holds over 55,000 clones, over 80% found once. The sample originates from a study of blood T cell repertoires in COVID-19. At the level of the study: The origin of the acute and convalescent COVID-19 samples was the United States, Italy and Spain.

The TCR originated in a human donor in a cohort sampled during active COVID-19. Sequencing was performed on peripheral blood. V and J are TRBV11-2 and TRBJ2-3; a possible D gene is TRBD2 (5 bases). CDR3 sequence: CASSPREGNTQYF. The DNA for the CDR3 is TGTGCCAGCAGCCCCCGCGAGGGCAATACGCAGTATTTT.